These 22 T cell receptor beta chains were sequenced from one sample in a study of T cells in Graves' hyperthyroidism and ophthalmopathy. Using RNA transcripts as the source, TCR beta CDR3 regions were amplified. The primer set for the first-round RT-PCR of the TCR CDR3 was HTBI. TCRdb re-called the multiplex PCR reads through MiXCR, storing one row per CDR3 protein. Seen here are hundreds of thousands of distinct CDR3 sequences, approximately 15% observed once, and the top ten hold 3% to 4%. The sequenced material came from blood. The receptors originated from a middle-aged woman with Graves' ophthalmopathy.

Points on this clonotype: Since a much larger clone is just one base distant, this may be a read error. The V gene is TRBV6-2 or TRBV6-3, the J gene TRBJ1-1; 8 bases line up with TRBD1. Germline-derived CDR1 and CDR2 are MNHEY and SVGEGT. This CDR3 has 12 residues. In DNA form, the CDR3 reads TGTGCCAGCAGCCGAGACAGGGGAGAAGCTCTCTTT. Amino acids: CASSRDRGEALF.

This clonotype was found a few times. This rearrangement joins TRBV19 to TRBJ2-3; 14 bases line up with TRBD2. This CDR3 is built from 17 residues. Trimming took 5 bases from V and 1 from J; bases not matched to a gene: 5. CDR1 and CDR2 (germline): LNHDA, SQIVND (reference sequence). CDR3: CASSLGTSGRGTDTQYF. DNA for the CDR3: TGTGCCAGTAGTCTCGGGACTAGCGGGAGAGGCACAGATACGCAGTATTTT.

This clonotype was seen at least ten times. The chain is built from TRBV18 and TRBJ2-7, with no clear D. With 1 base removed from V and 4 bases from J, the gap between germline ends came to 8 bases. The CDR3 has 13 residues. Germline CDR1 and CDR2: KGHSH and LQKENI. The CDR3 nucleotides are TGTGCCAGCTCACCACGACCACTATACGAGCAGTACTTC. Protein product: CASSPRPLYEQYF.

The V gene is TRBV20-1, the J gene TRBJ1-1; 7 bases map to TRBD1. The ends lost 3 bases at V and 6 bases at J; junction bases unmatched: 10. This CDR3 comprises 14 residues. Per the germline V gene, CDR1 is DFQATT and CDR2 is SNEGSKA (reference sequence). The CDR3 DNA sequence: TGCAGTGCTAGGCCGGCCAGGGGGGGCCCTGAAGCTTTCTTT. Residues: CSARPARGGPEAFF.

This clonotype was seen at least ten times. The CDR3: CASSLIPTDTQYF. CDR3 in DNA: TGTGCCAGCAGCTTAATTCCCACAGATACGCAGTATTTT. V usage is TRBV7-3 and J usage is TRBJ2-3; D gene unclear. Looked up from germline, CDR1 is SGHTA and CDR2 is FQGTGA. This CDR3 has 13 residues. Trimming took 1 base from V and 2 from J, leaving 4 bases between them.

This clonotype was picked up a small number of times. CDR3 amino acids: CASSLPGQGLSYEQYF. CDR3 bases: TGTGCCAGCAGCTTGCCGGGACAGGGGCTTTCCTACGAGCAGTACTTC. This chain connects TRBV5-5 to TRBJ2-7, with 10 bases aligning to TRBD1. Trimming at V came to 1 base and at J to 1 base, leaving 5 bases not matched to a gene. The CDR3 runs 16 residues. Germline V gives CDR1 SGHKS, CDR2 YYEKEE (reference sequence).

J is TRBJ1-4 and V is TRBV28; D is possibly TRBD1 (5 bases). The length of the CDR3 is 12 residues. Germline CDR1 is MDHEN and CDR2 is SYDVKM. V shed 8 bases and J shed 4 bases, with 8 bases lying between them. The CDR3 DNA reads TGTGCCAGCCGGACAAGTAATGAAAAACTGTTTTTT. Amino acids: CASRTSNEKLFF.

The chain recombines TRBV6-1 with TRBJ1-2; 9 bases agree with TRBD1. Germline V gene sequence: CDR1 MNHNS, CDR2 SASEGT. J gave up 7 bases and V 8 bases, and 8 bases lay outside the gene matches. The length of the CDR3 is 13 residues. CDR3 in DNA: TGTGCCAGCGGAAATGGGACAGGGCTTGGCTACACCTTC. Protein product: CASGNGTGLGYTF.

A note on this clonotype: This is likely a read error, given that the CDR3 carries no conserved phenylalanine or tryptophan at its end. The V and J genes are TRBV6-2 or TRBV6-3 and TRBJ2-7, with D possibly matching TRBD2 (5 bases). This CDR3 comprises 13 residues. Trimming stripped 7 bases from V and 7 bases from J, with 17 bases between. Germline CDR1 reads MNHEY; CDR2 reads SVGEGT. The CDR3 region is CASTGVPTGEQYL. The CDR3 DNA reads TGTGCCAGCACCGGGGTCCCGACTGGAGAGCAGTACCTC.

The chain recombines TRBV29-1 with TRBJ1-4; 9 nucleotides align to TRBD1. CDR1 SQVTM and CDR2 ANQGSEA come from the germline V gene. The CDR3 is made up of 12 amino acids. J gave up 11 bases and V 7 bases, and 8 bases lay outside the gene matches. For the CDR3, the DNA is TGCAGCGCTGCCACAGGGGGCGAGAAACTGTTTTTT. This sequence encodes CSAATGGEKLFF.

There are many counts of this clonotype. The rearrangement uses TRBV30 and TRBJ2-1, with D hard to call. This CDR3 has 13 residues. With 1 base removed from V and 8 bases from J, the gap between germline ends came to 12 bases. The germline CDR1 and CDR2 sequences are GTSNPN and SVGIG (reference sequence). For the CDR3, the DNA is TGTGCCTGGAGTGCCCATCCGGACGATGAGCAGTTCTTC. As protein: CAWSAHPDDEQFF.

This clonotype was counted a few times. CDR3 in DNA: TGTGCCAGCTCACCACCCCATCCGCGAACGGGCACTGAAGCTTTCTTT. Its translation is CASSPPHPRTGTEAFF. The rearrangement uses TRBV18 and TRBJ1-1, with unresolved D. CDR3 length: 16 amino acids. The V end was cut by 0 bases, the J end by 4 bases, with 15 bases between. CDR1 is KGHSH, CDR2 LQKENI, per germline.

The V gene is TRBV19, the J gene TRBJ2-3, with D possibly matching TRBD1 (5 bases). Deletions cut 10 bases from V and 0 bases from J, with 14 bases between. CDR1 LNHDA and CDR2 SQIVND come from the germline V gene (reference sequence). The CDR3 totals 14 residues. CDR3 in DNA: TGTGCCACCCGCAGGGATACTAGCACAGATACGCAGTATTTT. It encodes CATRRDTSTDTQYF. The complete variable domain, with remaining parts taken from reference TRBV19 and TRBJ2-3, reads DGGITQSPKYLFRKEGQNVTLSCEQNLNHDAMYWYRQDPGQGLRLIYYSQIVNDFQKGDIAEGYSVSREKKESFPLTVTSAQKNPTAFYLCATRRDTSTDTQYFGPGTRLTVL.

This clonotype was recorded many times. The chain employs TRBV7-2 and TRBJ1-5; D unresolved. The ends were cut back, 4 bases at V and 7 bases at J, with 14 bases in the middle. In germline, CDR1 is SGHTA, CDR2 FQGNSA. CDR3 length equals 14 residues. CDR3 coding DNA: TGTGCCAGCAGCTCCGACCCGGGCATACAGCCCCAGCATTTT. Residues: CASSSDPGIQPQHF. Drawing the rest from reference TRBV7-2 and TRBJ1-5, the complete variable domain is GAGVSQSPSNKVTEKGKDVELRCDPISGHTALYWYRQSLGQGLEFLIYFQGNSAPDKSGLPSDRFSAERTGGSVSTLTIQRTQQEDSAVYLCASSSDPGIQPQHFGDGTRLSIL.

The table lists this clonotype with many counts. The chain combines TRBV30 with TRBJ1-1; unclear D gene. There are 11 residues in the CDR3. Germline V gives CDR1 GTSNPN, CDR2 SVGIG (reference sequence). V was clipped by 0 bases and J by 10 bases, with 9 bases between them. The CDR3 reads CAWSVRVGAFF. CDR3 DNA sequence: TGTGCCTGGAGTGTACGGGTAGGAGCTTTCTTT. Combining the CDR3 with reference TRBV30 and TRBJ1-1 gives the whole variable domain SQTIHQWPATLVQPVGSPLSLECTVEGTSNPNLYWYRQAAGRGLQLLFYSVGIGQISSEVPQNLSASRPQDRQFILSSKKLLLSDSGFYLCAWSVRVGAFFGQGTRLTVV.

The chain is built from TRBV19 and TRBJ2-2; D uncertain. Trimming took off 7 bases at V and 3 bases at J, with 12 bases between the two ends. CDR3 length: 14 residues. The germline CDR1 and CDR2 sequences are LNHDA and SQIVND (reference sequence). For the CDR3, the DNA is TGTGCCAGTAAATCGGACGGGTACACCGGGGAGCTGTTTTTT. It is translated as CASKSDGYTGELFF.

The chain uses TRBV12-3 or TRBV12-4 and TRBJ2-6; 7 bases are a match to TRBD1. Losses at the gene ends were 7 bases for V and 2 bases for J; bases not matched to a gene: 2. The CDR3 extends over 14 amino acids. The CDR3 DNA reads TGTGCCAGCAACAGGGGACCTGGGGCCAACGTCCTGACTTTC. This gives the protein CASNRGPGANVLTF.

This clonotype was recorded once. The CDR3 DNA reads TGCAGCGTTGAAACACACACGAACACCGGGGAGCTGTTTTTT. Translating gives CSVETHTNTGELFF. This rearrangement joins TRBV29-1 to TRBJ2-2; D gene unclear. The CDR3 has 14 amino acids. CDR1 is SQVTM, CDR2 ANQGSEA, per germline. Trimming stripped 2 bases from V and 0 bases from J, with 7 bases between.

This clonotype came up many times. This chain connects TRBV28 to TRBJ2-5; 10 bases match TRBD2. The CDR3 covers 15 residues. J was trimmed by 3 bases and V by 5 bases; bases with no gene match: 6. The V gene's germline CDR1 is MDHEN and CDR2 SYDVKM. The CDR3 nucleotides read TGTGCCAGCAGTACCTCTGGACTAGCGGAAGAGACCCAGTACTTC. It codes for CASSTSGLAEETQYF.

This clonotype was observed at least ten times. The V gene is TRBV20-1, the J gene TRBJ2-7; D possibly matches TRBD1 or TRBD2 (6 bases each). CDR3 length: 12 amino acids. V shed 7 bases and J shed 2 bases, with 12 bases lying between them. Germline-derived CDR1 and CDR2 are DFQATT and SNEGSKA (reference sequence). This chain's CDR3 is CSVEGVAYEQYF. Written as DNA, the CDR3 is TGCAGTGTGGAGGGGGTGGCCTACGAGCAGTACTTC.

The V gene is TRBV6-1, the J gene TRBJ1-5; D unresolved. Germline-derived CDR1 and CDR2 are MNHNS and SASEGT. CDR3 length: 12 residues. V was shortened by 2 bases and J by 7 bases, with 6 bases between the two germline ends. The CDR3: CASSERAQPQHF. As DNA, the CDR3 is TGTGCCAGCAGTGAAAGGGCACAGCCCCAGCATTTT.

This clonotype was observed a few times. The chain joins TRBV3-1 to TRBJ2-1; tentatively, D is TRBD2 (6 bases). The CDR3 contains 15 residues. The germline V gene has CDR1 LGHDT and CDR2 YNNKEL (reference sequence). Trimming pared 4 bases from V and 5 bases from J, leaving 15 bases between. CDR3 sequence reads: CASSPTPGENNEQFF. As DNA, the CDR3 is TGTGCCAGCAGCCCAACTCCGGGAGAAAACAATGAGCAGTTCTTC.